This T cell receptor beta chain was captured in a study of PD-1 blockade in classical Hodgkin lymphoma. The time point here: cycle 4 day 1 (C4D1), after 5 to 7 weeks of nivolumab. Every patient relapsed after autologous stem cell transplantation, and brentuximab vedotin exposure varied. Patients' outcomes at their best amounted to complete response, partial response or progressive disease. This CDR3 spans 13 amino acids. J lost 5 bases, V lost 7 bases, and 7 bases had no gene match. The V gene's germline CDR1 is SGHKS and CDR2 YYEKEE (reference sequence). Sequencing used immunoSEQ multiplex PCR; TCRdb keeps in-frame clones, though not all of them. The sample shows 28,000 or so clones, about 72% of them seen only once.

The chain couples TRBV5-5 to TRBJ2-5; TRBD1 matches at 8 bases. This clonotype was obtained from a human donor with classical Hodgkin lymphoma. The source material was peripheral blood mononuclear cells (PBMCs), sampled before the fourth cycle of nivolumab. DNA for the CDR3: TGTGCCAGCGCCGCAGGGGGCCGGGAGACCCAGTACTTC. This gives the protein CASAAGGRETQYF. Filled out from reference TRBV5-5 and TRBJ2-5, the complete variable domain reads DAGVTQSPTHLIKTRGQQVTLRCSPISGHKSVSWYQQVLGQGPQFIFQYYEKEERGRGNFPDRFSARQFPNYSSELNVNALLLGDSALYLCASAAGGRETQYFGPGTRLLVL.